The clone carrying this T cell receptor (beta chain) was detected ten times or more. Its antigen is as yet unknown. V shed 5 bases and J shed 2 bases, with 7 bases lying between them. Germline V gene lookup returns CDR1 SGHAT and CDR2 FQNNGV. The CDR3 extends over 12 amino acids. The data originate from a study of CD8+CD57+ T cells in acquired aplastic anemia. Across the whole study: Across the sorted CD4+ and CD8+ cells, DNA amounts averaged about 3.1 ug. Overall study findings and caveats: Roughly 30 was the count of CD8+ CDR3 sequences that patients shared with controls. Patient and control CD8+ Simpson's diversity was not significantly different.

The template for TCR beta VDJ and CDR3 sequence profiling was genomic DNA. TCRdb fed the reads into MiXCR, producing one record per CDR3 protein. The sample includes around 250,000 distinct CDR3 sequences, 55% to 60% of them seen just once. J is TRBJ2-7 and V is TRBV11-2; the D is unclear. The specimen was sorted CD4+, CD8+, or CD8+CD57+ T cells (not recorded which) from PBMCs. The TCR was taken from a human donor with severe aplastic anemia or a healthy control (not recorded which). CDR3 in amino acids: CASSRLAYEQYF. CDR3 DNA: TGTGCCAGCAGCAGGTTGGCCTACGAGCAGTACTTC.